This TCR beta chain was captured by sequencing in a study of cytomegalovirus exposure and HLA in healthy donors. Germline values: CDR1 SEHNR, CDR2 FQNEAQ (reference sequence). The CDR3 covers 14 residues. V shed 5 bases, J shed 5 bases, and the junction held 7 bases outside the gene matches. Of note for this clone: Its specificity is unknown.

In the PCR, 60 Vbeta and 13 Jbeta primers were used. Method: immunoSEQ multiplex PCR; TCRdb's copy keeps in-frame clones and lacks some. The repertoire holds roughly 130,000 clones, roughly 80% seen once, with approximately 1% in the top ten. Likely unrecorded immune exposures existed in these nominally healthy donors. General study results and limits: Reports state that TCR beta sequences accurately predicted most subjects' HLA-A and HLA-B alleles. The study put 150 to 200 TCR beta chains on its list as cytomegalovirus-associated.

The J gene is TRBJ1-1, the V gene TRBV7-9; 8 nucleotides line up with TRBD1. This clonotype was obtained from a man aged 18-30 years in good health and CMV-seronegative. Sequenced: PBMCs. CDR3 sequence (DNA): TGTGCCAGCAGCCGCCAGGGGGCGTTTACTGAAGCTTTCTTT. It translates to CASSRQGAFTEAFF.